These T cell receptor beta chains were read from a single sample in a study of shared clonotypes between healthy human individuals. TCRdb keeps only in-frame clones here, not all; method: immunoSEQ multiplex PCR. The sample holds 850,000 to 1,100,000 clones, around 77% seen once. The sample taken for sequencing was memory CD4+ T cells from PBMCs. Receptors were obtained from a young man in good health. Some clones in this sample may be carry-over from other donors' samples. The CDR3 runs from the conserved cysteine through the conserved F or W. The D gene is left open where the match is weak.

j_gene,d_gene,v_gene,CDR3aa,CDR3nt
TRBJ2-5,TRBD2,TRBV7-2,CASSQGALAGGPGTQYF,TGTGCCAGCAGCCAGGGAGCTCTAGCGGGAGGGCCAGGGACCCAGTACTTC
TRBJ2-3,TRBD1,TRBV19,CASRRDSSTDTQYF,TGTGCCAGTAGGAGGGACAGTAGCACAGATACGCAGTATTTT
TRBJ2-7,TRBD2,TRBV18,CASAAGTSGRGGSVAIYEQYF,TGTGCCAGCGCGGCTGGGACTAGCGGGAGAGGGGGATCCGTGGCCATTTACGAGCAGTACTTC
TRBJ2-7,-,TRBV2,CASSLDTSYEQYF,TGTGCCAGCAGTCTGGACACCTCCTACGAGCAGTACTTC
TRBJ2-3,-,TRBV13,CASSLAARSTDTQYF,TGTGCCAGCAGCTTGGCAGCCAGAAGCACAGATACGCAGTATTTT
TRBJ2-5,TRBD1,TRBV6-1,CASSEPGQASETQYF,TGTGCCAGCAGTGAACCGGGACAGGCGTCGGAGACCCAGTACTTC
TRBJ2-7,-,TRBV5-6,CASSLRHSNEQYF,TGTGCCAGCAGCCTACGACACTCTAACGAGCAGTACTTC
TRBJ2-6,-,TRBV10-3,CAISGRGSGANVLTF,TGTGCCATCAGTGGCCGCGGCTCTGGGGCCAACGTCCTGACTTTC
TRBJ1-2,TRBD1,TRBV5-1,CASSTTGRGYTF,TGCGCCAGCAGCACGACAGGGCGAGGCTACACCTTC
TRBJ1-2,-,TRBV2,CASRTSQFPPYGYTF,TGTGCCAGCAGAACTTCACAGTTCCCGCCCTATGGCTACACCTTC